This passage covers 3 T cell receptor beta chains from one sample sequenced in a study of CD8+CD57+ T cells in acquired aplastic anemia (dated by TCRdb to the late 2010s). Sequenced on an Illumina HiSeq 2000. TCR beta VDJ combination and CDR3 sequence profiling used genomic DNA as the template. TCRdb reran the public reads through fastp at Q25 and MiXCR, keeping productive beta chains. Rows are combined by CDR3 protein, so each entry shows the most common genes and DNA. Counted in this sample were fewer than 250,000 distinct CDR3 sequences; around half of them appeared once. Jointly, the top ten make up roughly 15% of the sample. Sequenced input: sorted CD4+, CD8+, or CD8+CD57+ T cells (not recorded which) from PBMCs. All receptors come from a human donor in good health, serving as a control.

This clonotype was seen at least ten times. The genes are TRBV24-1 and TRBJ2-2; D is uncertain. CDR3 length: 13 residues. The V gene's germline CDR1 is KGHDR and CDR2 SFDVKD. V was shortened by 7 bases and J by 6 bases, with 11 bases between the two germline ends. In nucleotides, the CDR3 is TGTGCCACCAGCCAAGGGTGGGCCGGGGAGCTGTTTTTT. Translation: CATSQGWAGELFF.

This clonotype was seen only once. The CDR3 DNA is TGCAGTGCTACATCAGGTTCTAGCAATCAGCCCCAGCATTTT. It yields the protein CSATSGSSNQPQHF. The V call is TRBV20-1, the J call TRBJ1-5; D unresolved. CDR3 length equals 14 residues. Looked up from germline, CDR1 is DFQATT and CDR2 is SNEGSKA (reference sequence). V lost 4 bases, J lost 0 bases, and 10 bases lay in between.

V gene TRBV20-1 combines with J gene TRBJ1-3; D may be TRBD1 (6 bases). CDR1 DFQATT and CDR2 SNEGSKA come from the germline V gene (reference sequence). V was trimmed by 0 bases and J by 7 bases, leaving 10 bases between them. The length of the CDR3 is 13 residues. CDR3 region: CSARDRGLNTIYF. The CDR3 DNA sequence: TGCAGTGCTAGAGACCGGGGGCTCAACACCATATATTTT.